This T cell receptor (beta chain) was retrieved from a study of OX40 agonist ivuxolimab in advanced cancers. Study-level information: A partial response was reached by three patients: one with hepatocellular carcinoma and two with cutaneous melanoma.

The CDR3 runs 12 residues. V was shortened by 6 bases and J by 7 bases, with 10 bases between the two germline ends. Germline-derived CDR1 and CDR2 are MNHEY and SMNVEV (reference sequence). To note about this clone: Its antigen remains unidentified.

Study observations and caveats: On average, CD8+ T cells had more expanded clones than CD4+.

The cohort excluded patients with autoimmune disease history or systemic immunosuppression. TCRdb keeps only in-frame clones here, not all; method: immunoSEQ multiplex PCR. The sample has roughly 92,000 clones; about 90% are singletons. The genes are TRBV27 and TRBJ1-5; possibly TRBD1 for D (6 bases). The TCR comes from an adult with an advanced solid tumor such as melanoma, head and neck, liver or kidney cancer. The sequencing used CD4+ or CD8+ T cells sorted from blood, collected in a trial of the OX40 agonist ivuxolimab. Here the CDR3 reads CASRKGDQPQHF. DNA of the CDR3: TGTGCCAGCAGGAAGGGGGACCAGCCCCAGCATTTT.